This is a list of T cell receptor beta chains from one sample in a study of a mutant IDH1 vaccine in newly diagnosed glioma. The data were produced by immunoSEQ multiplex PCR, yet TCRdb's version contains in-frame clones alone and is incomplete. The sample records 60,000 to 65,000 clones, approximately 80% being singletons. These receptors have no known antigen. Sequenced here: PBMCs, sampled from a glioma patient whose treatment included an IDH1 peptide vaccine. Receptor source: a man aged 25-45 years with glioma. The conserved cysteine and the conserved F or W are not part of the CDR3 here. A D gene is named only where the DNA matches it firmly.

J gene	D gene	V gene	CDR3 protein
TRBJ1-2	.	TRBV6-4	ASSVGRGSMYGYT
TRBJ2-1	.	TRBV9	ASSVGGGPSHEQF
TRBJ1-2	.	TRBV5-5	ASSLEWGSYGYT
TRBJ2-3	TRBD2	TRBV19	ASSRLAGRYDTQY
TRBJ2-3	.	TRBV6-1	ASSESVGAADTQY
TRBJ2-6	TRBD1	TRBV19	ASSAPRTGAGANVLT
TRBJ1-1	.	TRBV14	ASSQVNRQTF
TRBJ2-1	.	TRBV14	ASSHTWDVRQF
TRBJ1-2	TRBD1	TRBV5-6	ASSLAGQSNYGYT
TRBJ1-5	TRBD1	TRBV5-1	ASSLGQGDQPQH
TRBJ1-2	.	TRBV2	ASRVGVGHP
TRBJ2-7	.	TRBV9	ASSPRLAGYEQY
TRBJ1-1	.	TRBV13	ASKGGLRRNTEAF
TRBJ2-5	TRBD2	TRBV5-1	ASSFGTSGGARETQY
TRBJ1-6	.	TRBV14	ASSPGVIGNSPLH
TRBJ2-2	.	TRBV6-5	ASRLGAAGELF
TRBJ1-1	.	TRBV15	ATSRVVGEAF
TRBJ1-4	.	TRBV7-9	ASSLTLNEKLF
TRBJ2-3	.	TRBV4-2	ASSHGGRGNTDTQY
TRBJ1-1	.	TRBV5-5	ASSFLPQQGNTEAF
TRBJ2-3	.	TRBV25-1	ASRSQGERDTQY
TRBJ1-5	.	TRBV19	ASSIFEGENQPQH
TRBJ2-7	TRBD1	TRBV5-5	ASNLGQGALSYEQY
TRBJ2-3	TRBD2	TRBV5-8	ASSSGLAGGLADTQY
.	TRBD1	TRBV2	ASSPTDRVSDEQY
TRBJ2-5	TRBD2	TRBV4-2	ASSQAGTSLRQETQY
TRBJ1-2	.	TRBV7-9	ASSLWTANYGYT
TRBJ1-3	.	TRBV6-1	ASSEALPGHCTIY
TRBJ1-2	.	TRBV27	ASSLKGSPLVSGYT
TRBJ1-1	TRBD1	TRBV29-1	SAGGVGTEAF
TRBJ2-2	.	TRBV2	ASSEPGDLQNTGELF
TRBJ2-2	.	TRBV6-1	ASTLGGGTGELF